This TCR beta chain appears in the sequencing data of a study of OX40 agonist ivuxolimab in advanced cancers. The repertoire was sequenced with immunoSEQ multiplex PCR; TCRdb's copy has only in-frame clones and lacks some. This table has just over 20,000 clones, more than 75% appearing once. The CDR3 contains 13 residues. Losses at the gene ends were 6 bases for V and 6 bases for J; bases not matched to a gene: 5. Germline V CDR1 and CDR2: LNHDA, SQIVND (reference sequence). Here the sequenced sample was CD4+ or CD8+ T cells sorted from blood, taken in a trial of the OX40 agonist ivuxolimab. This TCR came from an adult with an advanced solid tumor such as melanoma, head and neck, liver or kidney cancer. V usage is TRBV19 and J usage is TRBJ1-1; 9 bases match TRBD1. The CDR3 sequence is CASSGRDRAEAFF. The DNA of the CDR3 is TGTGCCAGTAGCGGTCGGGACAGGGCTGAAGCTTTCTTT.